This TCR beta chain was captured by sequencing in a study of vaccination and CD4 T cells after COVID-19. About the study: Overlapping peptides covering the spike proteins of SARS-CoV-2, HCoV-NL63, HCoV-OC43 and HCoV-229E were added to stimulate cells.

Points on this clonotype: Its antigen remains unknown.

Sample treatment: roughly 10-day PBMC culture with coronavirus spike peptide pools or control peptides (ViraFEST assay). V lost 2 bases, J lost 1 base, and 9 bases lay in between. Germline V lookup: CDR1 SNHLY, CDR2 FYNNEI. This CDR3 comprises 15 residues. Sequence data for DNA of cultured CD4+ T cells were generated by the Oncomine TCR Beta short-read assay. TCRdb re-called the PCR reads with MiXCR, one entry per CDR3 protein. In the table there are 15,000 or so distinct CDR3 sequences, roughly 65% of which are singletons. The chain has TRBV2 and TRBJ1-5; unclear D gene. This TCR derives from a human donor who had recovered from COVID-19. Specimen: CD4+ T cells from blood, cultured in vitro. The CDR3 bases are TGTGCCAGCAGTGAACGGCAGATGAGCAATCAGCCCCAGCATTTT. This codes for CASSERQMSNQPQHF.